This T cell receptor (beta chain) was documented in a study of PD-1 blockade in mismatch repair-deficient tumors. Findings of the study overall: Rapid post-treatment expansion, then contraction, generally preceding radiologic response, marked tumor-resident clones.

The V end was cut by 5 bases, the J end by 5 bases, with 18 bases between. The CDR3 consists of 15 residues. In germline, CDR1 is SGHTA, CDR2 FQGTGA. Repertoires were generated with immunoSEQ multiplex PCR, while TCRdb's copy carries only in-frame clones and drops some. Of about 68,000 clones detected, 78% appear once; the ten largest clones hold roughly 5.1%. Regarding this clone: Its specificity is not known.

This receptor was taken from an adult with mismatch repair-deficient cancer. The input for sequencing was peripheral blood, taken 2 weeks after starting pembrolizumab. The gene calls are TRBV7-3 and TRBJ1-1; TRBD1 is a possible D gene (6 bases). The CDR3 region is CASSTGQMLRTEAFF. The CDR3 DNA reads TGTGCCAGCAGCACCGGACAGATGCTTAGAACTGAAGCTTTCTTT.